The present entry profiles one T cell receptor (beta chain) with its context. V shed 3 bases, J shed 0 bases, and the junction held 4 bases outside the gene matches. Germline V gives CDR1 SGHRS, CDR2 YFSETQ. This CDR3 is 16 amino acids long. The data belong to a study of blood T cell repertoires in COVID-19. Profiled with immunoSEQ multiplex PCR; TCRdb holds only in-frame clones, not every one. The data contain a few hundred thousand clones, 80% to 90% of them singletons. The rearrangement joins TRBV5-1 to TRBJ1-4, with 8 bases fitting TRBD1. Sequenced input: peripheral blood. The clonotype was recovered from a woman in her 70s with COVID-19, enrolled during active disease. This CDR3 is CASSSGGPATNEKLFF. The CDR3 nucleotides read TGCGCCAGCAGCTCAGGGGGCCCGGCAACTAATGAAAAACTGTTTTTT.